The source of this TCR beta chain is a study of blood T cell dynamics during melanoma immunotherapy. This clone was seen only once. Time point defined: pre-treatment baseline. Germline lookup yields CDR1 SQVTM and CDR2 ANQGSEA. The CDR3 extends over 14 amino acids. Trimming cost V 3 bases and J 2 bases, with 11 bases left between them. Sequencing was performed with immunoSEQ multiplex PCR; in TCRdb, only in-frame clones are kept and a portion is missing. The sample includes some 13,000 clones, about 92% of them seen just once. The sequenced sample was effector memory CD8+ T cells from blood, obtained from a patient treated with checkpoint blockade. The sequence was collected from a human donor with melanoma. The V call is TRBV29-1, the J call TRBJ1-3, with TRBD1 as a possible D gene (5 bases). The CDR3 region has the DNA TGCAGCGTTGAGGGGGAAGTAACTGGAAACACCATATATTTT. Protein: CSVEGEVTGNTIYF.